This T cell receptor (beta chain) appears in the sequencing data of a study of cytomegalovirus exposure and HLA in healthy donors. Broader study findings: Among donors in an Asian-associated ancestry cluster, a later analysis reportedly found fewer N-insertions than the roughly 700-donor mean. A later analysis appeared to link common viral pathogens to several of the most significant clusters. On later analysis, the bulk of CMV-associated TCR beta chains appeared to be HLA-restricted.

Germline V CDR1 and CDR2: MGHRA, YSYEKL. The CDR3 totals 14 residues. Trimming pared 0 bases from V and 2 bases from J, leaving 7 bases between. The PCR was carried out with 60 Vbeta primers and 13 Jbeta primers. Sequenced by immunoSEQ multiplex PCR; TCRdb stores in-frame clones only, minus some. The profile shows roughly 120,000 clones, over 80% of them singletons. Notes on this clone: Antigen: not known.

V and J are TRBV4-1 and TRBJ2-5; D ambiguous. Sequenced input: PBMCs. The TCR originated in a man aged 50-60 years in good health and CMV-seronegative. The CDR3 is CASSQENLQETQYF. CDR3 sequence (DNA): TGCGCCAGCAGCCAAGAGAACTTACAAGAGACCCAGTACTTC.